These 28 T cell receptor beta chains were sequenced from one sample in a study of blood T cell repertoires in COVID-19. The assay was immunoSEQ multiplex PCR, and TCRdb's table has in-frame clones only and misses some. Seen here are about 210,000 clones, about 89% observed once, and the top ten hold about 5%. Input material: peripheral blood. The receptors come from a woman aged 40 to 50 with acute or convalescent COVID-19.

The CDR3 loop is CSSFTGNYGYTF. The CDR3 nucleotides are TGCAGCTCTTTTACAGGAAACTATGGCTACACCTTC. This sequence joins TRBV29-1 and TRBJ1-2, with D maybe TRBD1 (5 bases). Between the trimmed V and J ends, which lost 8 bases and 2 bases, there was a span of 12 bases. CDR1 is SQVTM and CDR2 is ANQGSEA in the germline V gene. The CDR3 covers 12 residues.

The rearrangement joins TRBV27 to TRBJ2-5, with 12 bases that match TRBD2. V lost 5 bases, J lost 5 bases, and 12 bases stayed unmatched. The CDR3 consists of 17 residues. The germline gives CDR1 MNHEY, CDR2 SMNVEV (reference sequence). The CDR3 DNA reads as TGTGCCAGCAGTAAAACTAGCGGGGGGTCGCCGGGGGAGACCCAGTACTTC. Amino acids: CASSKTSGGSPGETQYF.

This chain joins TRBV7-8 and TRBJ1-3; a weak D match, TRBD1 (5 bases). V was clipped by 4 bases and J by 1 base, with 17 bases between them. Germline CDR1 reads SGHVS; CDR2 reads FQNEAQ. The CDR3 spans 17 residues. The CDR3 is CASSYQRFRGSGNTIYF. In DNA form, the CDR3 reads TGTGCCAGCAGCTACCAACGGTTTAGGGGATCTGGAAACACCATATATTTT.

The V and J genes are TRBV15 and TRBJ1-2; 10 bases match TRBD1. Germline lookup yields CDR1 LNHNV and CDR2 YYDKDF (reference sequence). The trim removed 3 bases at V and 5 bases at J, leaving 12 bases unmatched. The CDR3 has 17 residues. The CDR3, as DNA: TGTGCCACCAGCAGCGGGACAGGGGATAACCCTCTATATGGCTACACCTTC. Translating it yields CATSSGTGDNPLYGYTF. Using reference TRBV15 and TRBJ1-2 for the parts outside the CDR3, the full variable domain is DAMVIQNPRYQVTQFGKPVTLSCSQTLNHNVMYWYQQKSSQAPKLLFHYYDKDFNNEADTPDNFQSRRPNTSFCFLDIRSPGLGDTAMYLCATSSGTGDNPLYGYTFGSGTRLTVV.

The chain has TRBV4-1 and TRBJ2-2, with 8 nucleotides matching TRBD2. In germline, CDR1 is MGHRA, CDR2 YSYEKL. CDR3 length equals 14 residues. V was pared by 8 bases and J by 4 bases, with 6 bases of the junction left unmatched. Written as DNA, the CDR3 is TGCGCCAGCCAGACTAGCGAGATCACCGGGGAGCTGTTTTTT. Residues: CASQTSEITGELFF.

In its sample, this clone was seen a few times. The rearrangement uses TRBV6-6 and TRBJ1-4, with D maybe TRBD1 (6 bases). In germline, CDR1 is MNHNY, CDR2 SVGAGI (reference sequence). The CDR3 loop spans 17 amino acids. Trimming removed 5 bases from V and 6 bases from J, with 22 bases in between. CDR3 in amino acids: CASSPSLWGQNYEKLFF. In nucleotides, the CDR3 is TGTGCCAGCAGTCCAAGTCTATGGGGGCAGAACTATGAAAAACTGTTTTTT.

This rearrangement joins TRBV7-9 to TRBJ1-1; TRBD1 is a possible D gene (5 bases). Germline CDR1 SEHNR, CDR2 FQNEAQ (reference sequence). This CDR3 spans 14 amino acids. Trimming took off 2 bases at V and 4 bases at J, with 11 bases between the two ends. The CDR3 loop reads CASSLMGEGTEAFF. As DNA, the CDR3 is TGTGCCAGCAGCTTAATGGGGGAGGGCACTGAAGCTTTCTTT.

The chain combines TRBV5-1 with TRBJ2-5, with 12 bases aligning to TRBD2. Germline V gene sequence: CDR1 SGHRS, CDR2 YFSETQ. CDR3 size: 18 residues. Losses at the gene ends were 0 bases for V and 1 base for J; bases not matched to a gene: 7. CDR3 DNA: TGCGCCAGCAGCTTGGGTACTAGCGGGGGGCGATTCCAAGAGACCCAGTACTTC. Encoded protein: CASSLGTSGGRFQETQYF.

The chain is built from TRBV9 and TRBJ1-5; 10 bases align to TRBD1. Germline CDR1 reads SGDLS; CDR2 reads YYNGEE. The CDR3 has 14 amino acids. Losses at the gene ends were 0 bases for V and 7 bases for J; bases not matched to a gene: 1. The CDR3 DNA follows: TGTGCCAGCAGCGTAGGGGACAGGGGACAGCCCCAGCATTTT. It codes for CASSVGDRGQPQHF.

V gene TRBV9 combines with J gene TRBJ1-3; 7 bases match TRBD1. Germline CDR1 is SGDLS and CDR2 is YYNGEE. The CDR3 extends over 16 amino acids. Trimming took 0 bases from V and 0 from J; bases not matched to a gene: 3. CDR3 coding DNA: TGTGCCAGCAGCGTAGGGCCAGGGGGCTCTGGAAACACCATATATTTT. It encodes CASSVGPGGSGNTIYF.

The chain employs TRBV5-1 and TRBJ1-6; tentative D call: TRBD1 (5 bases). V lost 4 bases and J 8 bases, leaving 13 bases between the germline ends. The CDR3 totals 14 residues. Germline CDR1 is SGHRS and CDR2 is YFSETQ. CDR3 region: CASSPGLVYSPLHF. The CDR3 DNA reads as TGCGCCAGCAGCCCGGGACTGGTTTATTCACCCCTCCACTTT.

The chain couples TRBV20-1 to TRBJ1-1; 9 bases agree with TRBD1. CDR1 DFQATT and CDR2 SNEGSKA come from the germline V gene (reference sequence). The ends lost 3 bases at V and 4 bases at J; junction bases unmatched: 12. This CDR3 has 16 amino acids. The CDR3, as DNA: TGCAGTGCTAGTCCCACACAGGGGGCAAGCGGCACTGAAGCTTTCTTT. Translation: CSASPTQGASGTEAFF.

This sequence joins TRBV18 and TRBJ1-2, with D possibly being TRBD1 (6 bases). Germline lookup yields CDR1 KGHSH and CDR2 LQKENI. Trimming took 5 bases from V and 3 from J, leaving 10 bases between them. The CDR3 runs 13 residues. This chain's CDR3 is CASSEYRDYGYTF. DNA for the CDR3: TGTGCCAGCTCAGAGTACAGGGACTATGGCTACACCTTC. Supplemented by reference TRBV18 and TRBJ1-2, the full variable domain reads NAGVMQNPRHLVRRRGQEARLRCSPMKGHSHVYWYRQLPEEGLKFMVYLQKENIIDESGMPKERFSAEFPKEGPSILRIQQVVRGDSAAYFCASSEYRDYGYTFGSGTRLTVV.

This clone was counted between two and nine times. The chain couples TRBV19 to TRBJ1-2; no reliable D call. Germline V gene data show CDR1 as LNHDA and CDR2 as SQIVND (reference sequence). This CDR3 region has 13 residues. Trimming removed 6 bases at V and 0 bases at J, with 8 bases between. The CDR3 spells CASRRPANYGYTF. The CDR3 DNA reads as TGTGCCAGTAGGCGGCCAGCTAACTATGGCTACACCTTC.

V gene TRBV9 combines with J gene TRBJ1-1, with D uncertain. Germline V gene sequence: CDR1 SGDLS, CDR2 YYNGEE. The CDR3 runs 15 residues. The V end was cut by 5 bases, the J end by 4 bases, with 18 bases between. CDR3 bases: TGTGCCAGCAGTCCCATGGGGAGTTTGGGCACTGAAGCTTTCTTT. Translating gives CASSPMGSLGTEAFF. The complete variable domain, with remaining parts taken from reference TRBV9 and TRBJ1-1, reads DSGVTQTPKHLITATGQRVTLRCSPRSGDLSVYWYQQSLDQGLQFLIQYYNGEERAKGNILERFSAQQFPDLHSELNLSSLELGDSALYFCASSPMGSLGTEAFFGQGTRLTVV.

This chain joins TRBV11-2 and TRBJ2-2, with 7 positions matching TRBD1. The V and J ends lost 6 bases and 5 bases, in that order; junction bases with no gene match: 12. Germline V gene lookup returns CDR1 SGHAT and CDR2 FQNNGV. The CDR3 contains 16 residues. The CDR3 nucleotides read TGTGCCAGCAGACCCACTGGGGGACAGCAAACCGGGGAGCTGTTTTTT. Translated: CASRPTGGQQTGELFF.

The V gene is TRBV7-8, the J gene TRBJ1-5, with D possibly being TRBD1 (6 bases). Trimming shortened V by 0 bases and J by 6 bases, and 18 bases separated the two germline ends. The germline CDR1 and CDR2 sequences are SGHVS and FQNEAQ. This CDR3 has 17 amino acids. CDR3 DNA: TGTGCCAGCAGCTTAGCGACGGGACATCCGACAGGTCAGCCCCAGCATTTT. As protein: CASSLATGHPTGQPQHF.

This clone was recorded once. CDR3 residues: CASSMGQGNTGELFF. The CDR3 DNA follows: TGTGCCAGCAGCATGGGACAGGGGAACACCGGGGAGCTGTTTTTT. The chain is built from TRBV7-2 and TRBJ2-2; 9 bases map to TRBD1. The CDR3 loop spans 15 amino acids. Unmatched junction bases numbered 2, after V lost 5 bases and J lost 1 base. Germline V CDR1 and CDR2: SGHTA, FQGNSA.

The chain couples TRBV11-1 to TRBJ2-3; 12 bases agree with TRBD2. This CDR3 comprises 14 residues. The V gene end was trimmed by 5 bases and the J gene end by 6 bases; junction bases not matched to a gene: 3. Germline V gives CDR1 SGHAT, CDR2 FQDESV (reference sequence). Written as DNA, the CDR3 is TGTGCCAGCAGCCCTGGGACTAGCGGGGATACGCAGTATTTT. Protein product: CASSPGTSGDTQYF. Looking up the rest from reference TRBV11-1 and TRBJ2-3 gives the full variable domain: EAEVAQSPRYKITEKSQAVAFWCDPISGHATLYWYRQILGQGPELLVQFQDESVVDDSQLPKDRFSAERLKGVDSTLKIQPAELGDSAMYLCASSPGTSGDTQYFGPGTRLTVL.

The chain uses TRBV30 and TRBJ1-2; D ambiguous. The CDR3 has 16 residues. Trimming left V 2 bases short and J 3 bases short, with 19 bases between. Germline V CDR1 and CDR2: GTSNPN, SVGIG (reference sequence). CDR3 region: CAWSPTLRIYYYGYTF. DNA for the CDR3: TGTGCCTGGAGTCCTACCCTCCGAATTTACTACTATGGCTACACCTTC.

J is TRBJ2-3 and V is TRBV11-2; D uncertain. Between the trimmed V and J ends, which lost 0 bases and 0 bases, there was a span of 10 bases. The germline V gene encodes CDR1 SGHAT and CDR2 FQNNGV. This CDR3 contains 16 residues. CDR3 protein: CASSLDREYSTDTQYF. The CDR3 DNA reads as TGTGCCAGCAGCTTAGATAGAGAGTACAGCACAGATACGCAGTATTTT.

This clone was found once. The rearrangement links TRBV9 to TRBJ2-5, with a tentative D call TRBD2 (5 bases). The V and J ends lost 0 bases and 2 bases respectively, with 11 bases between them. Germline V gene sequence: CDR1 SGDLS, CDR2 YYNGEE. The CDR3 totals 15 residues. CDR3 protein: CASSVGPGTQETQYF. The CDR3 DNA follows: TGTGCCAGCAGCGTAGGGCCGGGAACTCAAGAGACCCAGTACTTC.

The chain is built from TRBV14 and TRBJ2-1; 7 nucleotides match TRBD2. The CDR3 is made up of 18 amino acids. Germline trimming cut 0 bases from V and 0 bases from J; bases unmatched to any gene: 8. Germline V lookup: CDR1 SGHDN, CDR2 FVKESK. The CDR3 protein is CASSQEHLAAPSYNEQFF. As DNA, the CDR3 is TGTGCCAGCAGCCAAGAGCATCTAGCGGCTCCCTCCTACAATGAGCAGTTCTTC.

Here the CDR3 DNA reads TGTGCCACCAGTTCAGGGTTAGTAGGAACCGGGGAGCTGTTTTTT. Amino acids: CATSSGLVGTGELFF. The chain has TRBV24-1 and TRBJ2-2; weak D call: TRBD1 (5 bases). The V gene lost 6 bases and the J gene lost 5 bases, with 15 bases spanning the gap. This CDR3 is built from 15 residues. The germline V gene has CDR1 KGHDR and CDR2 SFDVKD.

The chain has TRBV6-2 or TRBV6-3 and TRBJ1-1; D perhaps matches TRBD1 (6 bases). Between the trimmed V and J ends, which lost 4 bases and 9 bases, there was a span of 18 bases. From germline, CDR1 is MNHEY and CDR2 SVGEGT. The CDR3 runs to 14 residues. The CDR3 region has the DNA TGTGCCAGCAGTTCGAACAACAACAGGGAAAAAGCTTTCTTT. It encodes CASSSNNNREKAFF.

The gene calls are TRBV7-2 and TRBJ1-2; D not certain. The CDR3 totals 13 residues. The V gene's germline CDR1 is SGHTA and CDR2 FQGNSA. With 2 bases removed from V and 5 bases from J, the gap between germline ends came to 9 bases. The CDR3 nucleotides read TGTGCCAGCAGCTTACGTCCGGGTTATGGCTACACCTTC. This codes for CASSLRPGYGYTF.

The chain uses TRBV7-9 and TRBJ2-1; D is possibly TRBD1 (6 bases). This CDR3 is 11 amino acids long. Germline V lookup: CDR1 SEHNR, CDR2 FQNEAQ (reference sequence). V was shortened by 11 bases and J by 6 bases, with 11 bases between the two germline ends. DNA for the CDR3: TGTGCCCTAGGGGGTCGCAATGAGCAGTTCTTC. Translating gives CALGGRNEQFF. The variable domain in full, completed from reference TRBV7-9 and TRBJ2-1, reads DTGVSQNPRHKITKRGQNVTFRCDPISEHNRLYWYRQTLGQGPEFLTYFQNEAQLEKSRLLSDRFSAERPKGSFSTLEIQRTEQGDSAMYLCALGGRNEQFFGPGTRLTVL.

The CDR3 loop is CASSLVEGRGYGYTF. The CDR3 DNA is TGTGCCAGCAGCTTAGTGGAGGGACGGGGGTATGGCTACACCTTC. The chain uses TRBV7-8 and TRBJ1-2; TRBD1 might be the D (5 bases). The CDR3 is 15 amino acids. V lost 1 base, J lost 5 bases, and 14 bases lay in between. Germline V lookup: CDR1 SGHVS, CDR2 FQNEAQ. The full variable domain, rest sourced from reference TRBV7-8 and TRBJ1-2, is GAGVSQSPRYKVAKRGQDVALRCDPISGHVSLFWYQQALGQGPEFLTYFQNEAQLDKSGLPSDRFFAERPEGSVSTLKIQRTQQEDSAVYLCASSLVEGRGYGYTFGSGTRLTVV.